This is a list of T cell receptor beta chains from one sample in a study of blood T cell repertoires in COVID-19. Method: immunoSEQ multiplex PCR; TCRdb's copy keeps in-frame clones and lacks some. The repertoire holds about 190,000 clones, more than 75% seen once, with about 5% in the top ten. Sequencing input: peripheral blood. The receptors stem from an elderly woman with acute or convalescent COVID-19. Each CDR3 is given with its conserved first and last residue. The order of the fields is D gene, V gene, clone size, J gene, CDR3 DNA, CDR3 protein. D genes are given only for firm matches. Only part of the rows carry a size: once, few, many, or a class if the clone is expanded.

>TRBD1|TRBV6-5|-|TRBJ1-2
TGTGCCAGCAGTTACAGGGGACAGTATGGCTACACCTTC
CASSYRGQYGYTF
>-|TRBV20-1|-|TRBJ2-5
TGCAGTGCTAGACAGGGAGAGACCCAGTACTTC
CSARQGETQYF
>TRBD1|TRBV20-1|-|TRBJ1-2
TGCAGTGCTAGTAGTGGGACAGGGGGCGTGGGCTACACCTTC
CSASSGTGGVGYTF
>-|TRBV25-1|many|TRBJ1-6
TGTGCCAGCAGTCCCCGACAGGATAATTCACCCCTCCACTTT
CASSPRQDNSPLHF
>-|TRBV3-1/TRBV3-2|-|TRBJ1-1
TGTGCCAGCAACTCCCCGCGGGGTTTCTTT
CASNSPRGFF
>-|TRBV27|-|TRBJ2-7
TGTGCCAGCAGTTTATCCTATTTGACTTTTAAATCCTACGAGCAGTACTTC
CASSLSYLTFKSYEQYF
>TRBD2|TRBV27|-|TRBJ2-7
TGTGCCAGCAGTCCCAGCGGGAGGTTCTACGAGCAGTACTTC
CASSPSGRFYEQYF
>TRBD1|TRBV19|-|TRBJ2-3
TGTGCCAGTACCCGGAGAAGGACAGGGGGAGTCGGAAGCACAGATACGCAGTATTTT
CASTRRRTGGVGSTDTQYF
>-|TRBV19|few|TRBJ1-1
TGTGCCAGCAGGGATGCATATACTGAAGCTTTCTTT
CASRDAYTEAFF
>TRBD1|TRBV29-1|-|TRBJ1-2
TGCAGCTTTCAGGGGGCGCGGGCCTATGGCTACACCTTC
CSFQGARAYGYTF
>TRBD1|TRBV5-6|once|TRBJ1-3
TGTGCCAGCAGCTACAAGGACAGGATCTCTGGAAACACCATATATTTT
CASSYKDRISGNTIYF